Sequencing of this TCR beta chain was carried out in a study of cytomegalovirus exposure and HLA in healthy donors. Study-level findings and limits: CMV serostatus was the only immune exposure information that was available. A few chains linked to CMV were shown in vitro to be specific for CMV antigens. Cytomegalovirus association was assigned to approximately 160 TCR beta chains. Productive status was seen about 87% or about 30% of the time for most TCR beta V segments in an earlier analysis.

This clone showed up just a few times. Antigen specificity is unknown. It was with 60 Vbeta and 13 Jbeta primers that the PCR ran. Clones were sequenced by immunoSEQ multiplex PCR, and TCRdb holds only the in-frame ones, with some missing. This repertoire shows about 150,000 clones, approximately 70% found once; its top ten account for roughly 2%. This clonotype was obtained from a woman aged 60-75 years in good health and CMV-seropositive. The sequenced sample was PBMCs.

The CDR3 DNA reads TGCGCCAGCAGCGACGGACAGCTCAATGAGCAGTTCTTC. Translation: CASSDGQLNEQFF. V usage is TRBV5-1 and J usage is TRBJ2-1, with a tentative D call TRBD1 (6 bases). The CDR3 sequence is 13 residues long. Per germline, CDR1 SGHRS and CDR2 YFSETQ. The ends were cut back, 4 bases at V and 6 bases at J, with 11 bases in the middle.